One sample yielded the 25 T cell receptor beta chains listed below, sequenced in a study of early T cells in non-severe SARS-CoV-2 infection. Using its own MiXCR run on the 5' RACE reads, TCRdb lists one record per CDR3 protein. This sample has some 82,000 distinct CDR3 sequences, with 6% to 7% found just once. Sequenced input: whole blood. The receptors were sampled from an adult who was a healthcare worker with PCR-confirmed SARS-CoV-2 infection or an uninfected control (not recorded which).

This rearrangement joins TRBV11-2 to TRBJ2-7, with 11 bases lining up with TRBD2. CDR1 is SGHAT, CDR2 FQNNGV, per germline. The CDR3 totals 13 residues. V dropped 5 bases and J dropped 6; count of bases not matched to a gene: 3. CDR3 nucleotides: TGTGCCAGCAGCATCGGACTAGCGGGCGAGCAGTACTTC. Residues: CASSIGLAGEQYF.

This clonotype was detected many times. The J gene is TRBJ2-7, the V gene TRBV13; D uncertain. Per germline, CDR1 PRHDT and CDR2 FYEKMQ (reference sequence). The CDR3 runs to 12 residues. Trimming cost V 1 base and J 4 bases, with 5 bases left between them. As DNA, the CDR3 is TGTGCCAGCAGCTTAGCACATTACGAGCAGTACTTC. This sequence encodes CASSLAHYEQYF.

This rearrangement joins TRBV29-1 to TRBJ2-7; 9 nucleotides match TRBD1. Trimming at V came to 3 bases and at J to 6 bases, leaving 9 bases not matched to a gene. This CDR3 is 14 amino acids long. Germline CDR1 and CDR2: SQVTM and ANQGSEA. The CDR3: CSVDPGTGKGEQYF. The CDR3 coding sequence is TGCAGCGTTGACCCCGGGACAGGGAAAGGCGAGCAGTACTTC.

This clonotype was seen only a few times. The chain couples TRBV7-2 to TRBJ1-5; D is possibly TRBD1 (5 bases). V lost 5 bases and J 3 bases, leaving 8 bases between the germline ends. Germline V gene data show CDR1 as SGHTA and CDR2 as FQGNSA. The CDR3 consists of 13 residues. CDR3 DNA sequence: TGTGCCAGCAGCAGGGGACTCAATCAGCCCCAGCATTTT. The encoded protein is CASSRGLNQPQHF. The entire variable domain, with the rest obtained from reference TRBV7-2 and TRBJ1-5, is as follows: GAGVSQSPSNKVTEKGKDVELRCDPISGHTALYWYRQSLGQGLEFLIYFQGNSAPDKSGLPSDRFSAERTGGSVSTLTIQRTQQEDSAVYLCASSRGLNQPQHFGDGTRLSIL.

CDR3 bases: TGTGCCAGCAGCCCAACTAGCGGGAGGACCTACGAGCAGTACTTC. Translating it yields CASSPTSGRTYEQYF. The chain links TRBV7-2 to TRBJ2-7, with 12 positions matching TRBD2. This CDR3 contains 15 residues. Trimming removed 5 bases from V and 2 bases from J; junction bases left unmatched: 4. In germline, CDR1 is SGHTA, CDR2 FQGNSA.

Only a few counts were recorded for this clonotype. This chain connects TRBV20-1 to TRBJ2-3; 8 bases match TRBD1. V lost 5 bases, J lost 2 bases, and 9 bases stayed unmatched. The germline V gene has CDR1 DFQATT and CDR2 SNEGSKA (reference sequence). The CDR3 has 15 residues. The CDR3 protein is CSAGLDRGPTDTQYF. CDR3 DNA: TGCAGTGCTGGCCTTGACAGGGGCCCCACAGATACGCAGTATTTT.

This clonotype showed up many times. This chain uses TRBV4-2 with TRBJ1-1; 7 bases agree with TRBD1. J was trimmed by 5 bases and V by 0 bases; bases with no gene match: 6. Per the germline V gene, CDR1 is LGHNA and CDR2 is YNFKEQ. The CDR3 loop spans 15 amino acids. The CDR3 here is CASSQEGSGGTEAFF. CDR3 DNA: TGTGCCAGCAGCCAAGAGGGTTCAGGGGGTACTGAAGCTTTCTTT.

This clonotype was detected many times. This rearrangement joins TRBV18 to TRBJ1-4, with 7 bases identical to TRBD1. This CDR3 comprises 16 residues. The V gene end was trimmed by 3 bases and the J gene end by 7 bases; junction bases not matched to a gene: 11. The germline CDR1 and CDR2 sequences are KGHSH and LQKENI. This CDR3 is CASSPLLDRRSEKLFF. The CDR3, as DNA: TGTGCCAGCTCACCGCTATTGGACAGGAGGAGTGAAAAACTGTTTTTT.

The chain links TRBV14 to TRBJ1-6; D uncertain. Germline V gives CDR1 SGHDN, CDR2 FVKESK. Trimming left V 0 bases short and J 0 bases short, with 6 bases between. The length of the CDR3 is 16 residues. The CDR3 here is CASSQEGGSYNSPLHF. As DNA, the CDR3 is TGTGCCAGCAGCCAAGAAGGCGGCTCCTATAATTCACCCCTCCACTTT.

This clonotype was detected ten times or more. The V gene is TRBV6-2 or TRBV6-3, the J gene TRBJ1-5; 8 bases agree with TRBD1. Losses at the gene ends were 5 bases for V and 6 bases for J; bases not matched to a gene: 9. CDR1 is MNHEY, CDR2 SVGEGT, per germline. The CDR3 consists of 15 residues. The CDR3 loop is CASSLGTGEAQPQHF. CDR3 sequence (DNA): TGTGCCAGCAGTCTTGGGACAGGAGAGGCTCAGCCCCAGCATTTT.

This clonotype was seen ten or more times. CDR3 nucleotides: TGTGCCAGCAGTTTCTCTAGCGGGAGGGGTCGGGAGACCCAGTACTTC. This translates into CASSFSSGRGRETQYF. The chain recombines TRBV12-3 or TRBV12-4 with TRBJ2-5, with 12 bases that match TRBD2. The CDR3 has 16 amino acids. Trimming removed 3 bases from V and 5 bases from J; junction bases left unmatched: 7.

At least ten counts were recorded for this clonotype. The gene calls are TRBV13 and TRBJ2-3, with a tentative D call TRBD1 (7 bases). Trimming shortened V by 6 bases and J by 2 bases, and 15 bases separated the two germline ends. Germline V CDR1 and CDR2: PRHDT, FYEKMQ (reference sequence). The CDR3 is made up of 15 amino acids. This CDR3 is CASRTRGAITDTQYF. CDR3 DNA sequence: TGTGCCAGCAGAACCAGGGGGGCTATCACAGATACGCAGTATTTT.

This clonotype has only a few counts. For the CDR3, the DNA is TGTGCCAGCAGCGCCACGCTGTTGCAGCCCCAGCATTTT. Residues: CASSATLLQPQHF. The V call is TRBV6-6, the J call TRBJ1-5; D gene unclear. The CDR3 is 13 amino acids. V shed 6 bases and J shed 7 bases, with 13 bases lying between them. Looked up from germline, CDR1 is MNHNY and CDR2 is SVGAGI (reference sequence).

This clonotype was picked up a small number of times. J is TRBJ2-7 and V is TRBV9; D call uncertain. Germline CDR1 and CDR2: SGDLS and YYNGEE. This CDR3 contains 12 residues. The V end lost 0 bases, the J end lost 4 bases, and 5 bases lay between the germline ends. The CDR3 sequence: CASSVVGYEQYF. The DNA of the CDR3 is TGTGCCAGCAGCGTAGTGGGGTACGAGCAGTACTTC. The full variable domain, with the rest looked up from reference TRBV9 and TRBJ2-7, is DSGVTQTPKHLITATGQRVTLRCSPRSGDLSVYWYQQSLDQGLQFLIQYYNGEERAKGNILERFSAQQFPDLHSELNLSSLELGDSALYFCASSVVGYEQYFGPGTRLTVT.

This clonotype has a count of ten or more. The J gene is TRBJ2-7, the V gene TRBV9, with D unresolved. The CDR3 has 9 amino acids. Germline loops: CDR1 SGDLS, CDR2 YYNGEE. Deletions cut 7 bases from V and 2 bases from J, with 1 base between. The CDR3 bases are TGTGCCAGCCCCTACGAGCAGTACTTC. This codes for CASPYEQYF.

This sequence joins TRBV5-1 and TRBJ1-1; D is unclear. The CDR3 runs to 14 residues. Trimming took 4 bases from V and 4 from J, leaving 14 bases between them. CDR1 and CDR2 (germline): SGHRS, YFSETQ. Written as DNA, the CDR3 is TGCGCCAGCAGCGGCACGTCATTAAGCACTGAAGCTTTCTTT. It codes for CASSGTSLSTEAFF.

The genes are TRBV6-6 and TRBJ2-7, with TRBD2 as a possible D gene (6 bases). The CDR3 extends over 15 amino acids. Trimming removed 2 bases at V and 4 bases at J, with 15 bases between. Germline-derived CDR1 and CDR2 are MNHNY and SVGAGI (reference sequence). The CDR3 sequence is CASSYPAAGTYEQYF. The CDR3 nucleotides read TGTGCCAGCAGTTACCCCGCCGCGGGGACGTACGAGCAGTACTTC.

CDR3 DNA sequence: TGTGCCAGCAGCCAAGGGTACAATCGCAATCAGCCCCAGCATTTT. Its translation is CASSQGYNRNQPQHF. The chain uses TRBV3-1 and TRBJ1-5, with no clear D. V lost 1 base and J lost 2, with 9 bases in between. CDR1 is LGHDT, CDR2 YNNKEL, per germline (reference sequence). The CDR3 spans 15 residues. Drawing the rest from reference TRBV3-1 and TRBJ1-5, the complete variable domain is DTAVSQTPKYLVTQMGNDKSIKCEQNLGHDTMYWYKQDSKKFLKIMFSYNNKELIINETVPNRFSPKSPDKAHLNLHINSLELGDSAVYFCASSQGYNRNQPQHFGDGTRLSIL.

This clonotype has just a few counts. V usage is TRBV5-4 and J usage is TRBJ2-3, with D perhaps assigned TRBD1 or TRBD2 (5 bases each). The V end was cut by 4 bases, the J end by 6 bases, with 12 bases between. CDR3 length: 13 amino acids. Germline V gene lookup returns CDR1 SGHNT and CDR2 YYREEE (reference sequence). The CDR3 DNA sequence: TGTGCCAGCAGCACCTGGGGGTCCGATACGCAGTATTTT. Residues: CASSTWGSDTQYF.

At least ten counts were recorded for this clonotype. This chain links TRBV5-1 with TRBJ2-3, with 7 positions matching TRBD2. The germline V gene has CDR1 SGHRS and CDR2 YFSETQ. The V gene end was trimmed by 1 base and the J gene end by 3 bases; junction bases not matched to a gene: 5. The CDR3 spans 15 residues. The CDR3 DNA reads TGCGCCAGCAGCTTGAATGGCGGGAGTACAGATACGCAGTATTTT. As protein: CASSLNGGSTDTQYF.

This clonotype was recorded at least ten times. The chain is built from TRBV3-1 and TRBJ2-5; no clear D gene. Trimming shortened V by 1 base and J by 5 bases, and 11 bases separated the two germline ends. The CDR3 length is 14 residues. Germline V CDR1 and CDR2: LGHDT, YNNKEL (reference sequence). CDR3 sequence: CASSQVDRPETQYF. The CDR3 bases are TGTGCCAGCAGCCAAGTCGACCGTCCCGAGACCCAGTACTTC.

This clonotype was observed many times. This sequence joins TRBV6-5 and TRBJ2-7; 7 positions match TRBD2. CDR1 is MNHEY and CDR2 is SVGAGI in the germline V gene. V lost 4 bases, J lost 2 bases, and 5 bases stayed unmatched. This CDR3 is built from 14 residues. Here the CDR3 DNA reads TGTGCCAGCAGTTCAGCGGGACTCACCTACGAGCAGTACTTC. Amino acid sequence: CASSSAGLTYEQYF.

This clonotype came up many times. This chain joins TRBV6-4 and TRBJ2-2; TRBD1 is a possible D gene (5 bases). This CDR3 contains 15 residues. CDR1 and CDR2 (germline): MRHNA, SNTAGT. Deletions cut 2 bases from V and 4 bases from J, with 11 bases between. The CDR3 region has the DNA TGTGCCAGCAGTGACGGGGCAGGGCGCACCGGGGAGCTGTTTTTT. Translated, it gives CASSDGAGRTGELFF.

The chain joins TRBV12-3 or TRBV12-4 to TRBJ2-1; D gene uncertain. This CDR3 contains 11 residues. The germline V and J ends were trimmed by 3 bases and 8 bases, with 5 bases remaining between them. In DNA form, the CDR3 reads TGTGCCAGCAGTTTCTCTGATGAGCAGTTCTTC. It yields the protein CASSFSDEQFF.

This clonotype was counted between two and nine times. The DNA of the CDR3 is TGCGCCAGCAGCCATGGGAGGACAGGGGGGACAGATACGCAGTATTTT. It yields the protein CASSHGRTGGTDTQYF. The V and J genes are TRBV4-1 and TRBJ2-3; 10 nucleotides line up with TRBD1. The trim removed 3 bases at V and 3 bases at J, leaving 6 bases unmatched. CDR3 size: 16 residues. CDR1 is MGHRA and CDR2 is YSYEKL in the germline V gene.